This T cell receptor beta chain was sequenced for a study of T-cell reconstitution after alpha-beta-depleted transplantation in children. The CDR3 runs to 15 residues. In germline, CDR1 is SGHAT, CDR2 FQNNGV. Unmatched junction bases numbered 7, after V lost 5 bases and J lost 3 bases. Unique molecular identifiers tagged the TCRbeta library. A single record per CDR3 protein comes from TCRdb applying MiXCR to the PCR reads. The sample yields some 500,000 distinct CDR3 sequences, about 33% seen once. This clonotype was counted between two and nine times. Sequences were derived from PBMCs from the stem cell graft donor, sampled from the stem cell graft. This TCR came from a human donor who donated a stem cell graft to a child with aplastic anemia. V usage is TRBV11-2 and J usage is TRBJ2-3; TRBD2 matches 8 bases. CDR3 in DNA: TGTGCCAGCAGCCGTTCGGGAGGGCCTACAGATACGCAGTATTTT. This gives the protein CASSRSGGPTDTQYF.